Below, one TCR beta chain is given with its context. V was shortened by 5 bases and J by 3 bases, with 14 bases between the two germline ends. The V gene's germline CDR1 is SNHLY and CDR2 FYNNEI. The CDR3 length is 15 residues. Libraries were prepared by immunoSEQ multiplex PCR; TCRdb keeps only in-frame clonotypes and omits some of them. The sample contains about 470,000 clones, roughly 83% of which appear only once. This specimen comes from a study of shared clonotypes between healthy human individuals. The sequencing input was PBMCs. The receptor was isolated from a woman aged 40 to 55 in good health. Some clones in this sample may be carry-over from other donors' samples. The J gene is TRBJ2-4, the V gene TRBV2; D may match TRBD1 or TRBD2 (7 bases each). The CDR3 DNA follows: TGTGCCAGCAGTTACAGGGGAGGGGGCAAAAACATTCAGTACTTC. It specifies CASSYRGGGKNIQYF.